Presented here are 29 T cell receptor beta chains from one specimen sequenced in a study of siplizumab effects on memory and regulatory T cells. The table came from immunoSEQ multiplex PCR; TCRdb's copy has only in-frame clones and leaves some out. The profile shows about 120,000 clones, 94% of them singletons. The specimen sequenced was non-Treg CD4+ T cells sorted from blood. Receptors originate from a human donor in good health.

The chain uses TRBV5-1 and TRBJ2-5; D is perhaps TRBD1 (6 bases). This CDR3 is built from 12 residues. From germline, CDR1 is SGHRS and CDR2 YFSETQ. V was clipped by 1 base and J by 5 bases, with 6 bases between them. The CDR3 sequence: CASSLRGETQYF. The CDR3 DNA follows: TGCGCCAGCAGCTTGAGGGGGGAGACCCAGTACTTC.

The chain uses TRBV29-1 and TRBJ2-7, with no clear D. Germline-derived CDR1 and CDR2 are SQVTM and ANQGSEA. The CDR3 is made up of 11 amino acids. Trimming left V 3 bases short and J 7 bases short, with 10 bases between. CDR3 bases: TGCAGCGTTGACTACCTGGGGGAGCAGTACTTC. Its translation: CSVDYLGEQYF.

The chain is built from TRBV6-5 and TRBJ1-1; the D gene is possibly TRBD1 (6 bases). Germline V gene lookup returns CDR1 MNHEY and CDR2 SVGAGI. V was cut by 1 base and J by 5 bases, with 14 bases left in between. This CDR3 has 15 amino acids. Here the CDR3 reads CASSYFTGRWTEAFF. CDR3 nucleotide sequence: TGTGCCAGCAGTTACTTCACAGGGCGGTGGACTGAAGCTTTCTTT.

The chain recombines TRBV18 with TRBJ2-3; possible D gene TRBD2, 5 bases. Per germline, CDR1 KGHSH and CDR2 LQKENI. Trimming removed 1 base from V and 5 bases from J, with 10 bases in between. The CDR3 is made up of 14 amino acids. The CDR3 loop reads CASSPLGVGDTQYF. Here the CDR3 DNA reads TGTGCCAGCTCACCACTCGGGGTGGGAGATACGCAGTATTTT.

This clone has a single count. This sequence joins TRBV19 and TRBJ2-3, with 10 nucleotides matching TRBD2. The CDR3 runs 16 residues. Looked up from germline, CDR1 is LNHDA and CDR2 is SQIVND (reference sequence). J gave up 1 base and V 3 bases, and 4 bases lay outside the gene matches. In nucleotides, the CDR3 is TGTGCCAGTAGTATCGGAGCGGGGGGGCGCACAGATACGCAGTATTTT. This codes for CASSIGAGGRTDTQYF. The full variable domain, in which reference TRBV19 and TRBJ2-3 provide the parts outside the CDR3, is DGGITQSPKYLFRKEGQNVTLSCEQNLNHDAMYWYRQDPGQGLRLIYYSQIVNDFQKGDIAEGYSVSREKKESFPLTVTSAQKNPTAFYLCASSIGAGGRTDTQYFGPGTRLTVL.

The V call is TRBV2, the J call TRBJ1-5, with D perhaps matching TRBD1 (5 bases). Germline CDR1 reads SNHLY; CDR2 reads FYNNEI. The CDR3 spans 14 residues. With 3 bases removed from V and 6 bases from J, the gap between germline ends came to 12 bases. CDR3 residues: CASSEGGGFQPQHF. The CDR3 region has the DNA TGTGCCAGCAGTGAGGGGGGGGGATTTCAGCCCCAGCATTTT.

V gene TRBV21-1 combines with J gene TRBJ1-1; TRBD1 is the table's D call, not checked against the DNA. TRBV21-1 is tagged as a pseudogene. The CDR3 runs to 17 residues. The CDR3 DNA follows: TGTGCCAGCAGCAAAGGACGAAACAGGGCGCCGAACACTGAAGCTTTCTTT. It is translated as CASSKGRNRAPNTEAFF.

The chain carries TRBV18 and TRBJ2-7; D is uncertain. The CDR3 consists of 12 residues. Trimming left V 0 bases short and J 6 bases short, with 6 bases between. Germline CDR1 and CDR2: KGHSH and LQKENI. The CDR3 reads CASSPPEREQYF. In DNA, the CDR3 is TGTGCCAGCTCACCACCGGAGCGCGAGCAGTACTTC.

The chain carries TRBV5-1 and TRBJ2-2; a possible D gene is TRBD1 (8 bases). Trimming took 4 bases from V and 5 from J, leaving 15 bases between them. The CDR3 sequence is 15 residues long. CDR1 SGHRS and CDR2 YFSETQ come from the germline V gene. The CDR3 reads CASSIGQGGTGELFF. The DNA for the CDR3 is TGCGCCAGCAGCATAGGACAGGGAGGGACCGGGGAGCTGTTTTTT. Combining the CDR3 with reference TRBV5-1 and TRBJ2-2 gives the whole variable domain KAGVTQTPRYLIKTRGQQVTLSCSPISGHRSVSWYQQTPGQGLQFLFEYFSETQRNKGNFPGRFSGRQFSNSRSEMNVSTLELGDSALYLCASSIGQGGTGELFFGEGSRLTVL.

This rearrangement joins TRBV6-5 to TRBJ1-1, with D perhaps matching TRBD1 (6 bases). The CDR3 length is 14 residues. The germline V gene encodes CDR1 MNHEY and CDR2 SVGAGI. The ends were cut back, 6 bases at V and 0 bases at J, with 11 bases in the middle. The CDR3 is CASRSGQLNTEAFF. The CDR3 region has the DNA TGTGCCAGCAGATCTGGACAGTTGAACACTGAAGCTTTCTTT.

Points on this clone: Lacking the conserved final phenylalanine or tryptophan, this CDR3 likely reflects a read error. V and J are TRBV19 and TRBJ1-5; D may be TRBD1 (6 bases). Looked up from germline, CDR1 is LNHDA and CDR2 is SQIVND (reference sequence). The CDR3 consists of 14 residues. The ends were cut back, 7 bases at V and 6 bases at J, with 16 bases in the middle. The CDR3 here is CASMELGGAQPQHL. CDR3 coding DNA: TGTGCCAGTATGGAACTAGGGGGTGCTCAGCCCCAGCATCTT.

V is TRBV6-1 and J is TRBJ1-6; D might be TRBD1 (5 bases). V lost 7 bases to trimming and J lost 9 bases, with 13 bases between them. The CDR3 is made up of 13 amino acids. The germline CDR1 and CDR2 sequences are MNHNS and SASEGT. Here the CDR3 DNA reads TGTGCCAGCAAACAGGCGTTGGGTTCACCCCTCCACTTT. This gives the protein CASKQALGSPLHF.

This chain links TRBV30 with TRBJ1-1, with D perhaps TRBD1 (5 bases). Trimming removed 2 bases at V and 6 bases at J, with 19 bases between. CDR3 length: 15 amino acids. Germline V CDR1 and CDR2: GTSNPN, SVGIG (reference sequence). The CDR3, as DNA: TGTGCCTGGAGTTCAGGGTTGGATAGCTCGTCTGAAGCTTTCTTT. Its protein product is CAWSSGLDSSSEAFF. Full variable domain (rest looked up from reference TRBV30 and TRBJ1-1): SQTIHQWPATLVQPVGSPLSLECTVEGTSNPNLYWYRQAAGRGLQLLFYSVGIGQISSEVPQNLSASRPQDRQFILSSKKLLLSDSGFYLCAWSSGLDSSSEAFFGQGTRLTVV.

The CDR3 DNA reads TGTGCCATCAGTGTCAGTTGGTTAGAAGATACAGATACGCAGTATTTT. Translated: CAISVSWLEDTDTQYF. The chain recombines TRBV10-3 with TRBJ2-3, with D hard to call. The CDR3 runs to 16 residues. Trimming took off 4 bases at V and 3 bases at J, with 17 bases between the two ends. The V gene's germline CDR1 is ENHRY and CDR2 SYGVKD.

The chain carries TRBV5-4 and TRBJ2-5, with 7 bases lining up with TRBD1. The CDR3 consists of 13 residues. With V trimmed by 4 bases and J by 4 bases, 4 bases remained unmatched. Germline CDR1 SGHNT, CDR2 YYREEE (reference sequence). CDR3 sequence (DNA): TGTGCCAGCAGCCGAACAGGGGTAGAGACCCAGTACTTC. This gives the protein CASSRTGVETQYF.

Here the CDR3 reads CASSRDTTVLYGYTF. CDR3 bases: TGTGCCAGCAGCCGGGACACCACGGTTCTCTATGGCTACACCTTC. The chain employs TRBV6-1 and TRBJ1-2, with D possibly TRBD1 on 6 matching bases. The CDR3 is 15 residues long. Trimming stripped 6 bases from V and 4 bases from J, with 18 bases between. Germline CDR1 reads MNHNS; CDR2 reads SASEGT.

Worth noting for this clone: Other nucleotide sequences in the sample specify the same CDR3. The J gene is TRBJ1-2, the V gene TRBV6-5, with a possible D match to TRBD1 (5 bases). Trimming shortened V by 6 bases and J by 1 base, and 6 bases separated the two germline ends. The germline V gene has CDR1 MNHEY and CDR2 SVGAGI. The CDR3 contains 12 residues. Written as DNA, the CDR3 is TGTGCCAGCAGCAGGGATAACTATGGCTACACCTTC. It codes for CASSRDNYGYTF.

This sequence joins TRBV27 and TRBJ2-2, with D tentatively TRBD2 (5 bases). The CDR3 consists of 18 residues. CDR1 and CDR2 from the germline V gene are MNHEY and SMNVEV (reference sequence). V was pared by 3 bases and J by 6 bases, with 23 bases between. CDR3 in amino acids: CASSFRYRTGVGPGELFF. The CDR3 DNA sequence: TGTGCCAGCAGTTTCCGGTATAGGACTGGGGTCGGTCCCGGGGAGCTGTTTTTT.

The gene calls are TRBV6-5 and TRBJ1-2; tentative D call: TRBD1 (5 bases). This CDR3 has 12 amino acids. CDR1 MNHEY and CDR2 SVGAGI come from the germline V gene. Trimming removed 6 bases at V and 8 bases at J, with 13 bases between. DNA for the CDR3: TGTGCCAGCAGCCGGGGGGTAGAGGGCTACACCTTC. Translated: CASSRGVEGYTF.

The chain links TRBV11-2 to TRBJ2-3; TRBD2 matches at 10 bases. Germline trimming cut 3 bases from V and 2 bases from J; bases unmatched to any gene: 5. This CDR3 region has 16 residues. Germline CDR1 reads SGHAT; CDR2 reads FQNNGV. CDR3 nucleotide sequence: TGTGCCAGCAGCTTCTTAGCGGGAGGCGACACAGATACGCAGTATTTT. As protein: CASSFLAGGDTDTQYF.

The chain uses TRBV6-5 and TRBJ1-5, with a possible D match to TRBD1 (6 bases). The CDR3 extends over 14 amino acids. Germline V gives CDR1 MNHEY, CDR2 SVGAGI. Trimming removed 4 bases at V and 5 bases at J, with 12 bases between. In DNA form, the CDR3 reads TGTGCCAGCAGTTCGGACAGTAACTATCAGCCCCAGCATTTT. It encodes CASSSDSNYQPQHF.

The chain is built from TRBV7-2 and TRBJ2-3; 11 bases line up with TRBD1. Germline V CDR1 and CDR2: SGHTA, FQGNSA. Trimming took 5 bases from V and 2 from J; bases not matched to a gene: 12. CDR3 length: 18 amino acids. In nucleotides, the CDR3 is TGTGCCAGCAGCCCCAGGCTAGGGACAGGGGGGGCCACAGATACGCAGTATTTT. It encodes CASSPRLGTGGATDTQYF.

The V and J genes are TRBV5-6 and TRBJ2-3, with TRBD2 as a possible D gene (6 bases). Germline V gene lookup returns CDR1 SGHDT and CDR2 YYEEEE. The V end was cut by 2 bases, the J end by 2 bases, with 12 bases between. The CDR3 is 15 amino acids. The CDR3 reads CASSFGAGLTDTQYF. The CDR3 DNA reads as TGTGCCAGCAGCTTTGGGGCGGGGCTCACAGATACGCAGTATTTT.

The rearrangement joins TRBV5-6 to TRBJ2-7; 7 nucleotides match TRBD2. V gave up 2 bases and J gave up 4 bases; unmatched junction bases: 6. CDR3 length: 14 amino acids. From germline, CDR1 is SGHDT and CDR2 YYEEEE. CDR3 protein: CASSFGGGAYEQYF. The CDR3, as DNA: TGTGCCAGCAGCTTCGGGGGAGGGGCGTACGAGCAGTACTTC.

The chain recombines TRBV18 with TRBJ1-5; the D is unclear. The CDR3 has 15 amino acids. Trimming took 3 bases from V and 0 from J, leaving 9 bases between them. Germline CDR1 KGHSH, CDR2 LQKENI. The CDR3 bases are TGTGCCAGCTCACCCCCATGGAATAGCAATCAGCCCCAGCATTTT. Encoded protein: CASSPPWNSNQPQHF.

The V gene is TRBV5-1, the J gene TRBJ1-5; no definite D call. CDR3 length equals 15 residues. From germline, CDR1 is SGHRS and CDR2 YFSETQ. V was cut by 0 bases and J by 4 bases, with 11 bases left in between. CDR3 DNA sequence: TGCGCCAGCAGCTTGGACGGTGCAGAGAATCAGCCCCAGCATTTT. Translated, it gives CASSLDGAENQPQHF.

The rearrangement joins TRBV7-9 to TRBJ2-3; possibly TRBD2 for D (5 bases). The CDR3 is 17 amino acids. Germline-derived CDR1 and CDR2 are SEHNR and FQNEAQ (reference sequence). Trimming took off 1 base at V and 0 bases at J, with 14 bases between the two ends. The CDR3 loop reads CASSLGRLAISTDTQYF. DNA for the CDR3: TGTGCCAGCAGCTTAGGACGTCTAGCTATTAGCACAGATACGCAGTATTTT.

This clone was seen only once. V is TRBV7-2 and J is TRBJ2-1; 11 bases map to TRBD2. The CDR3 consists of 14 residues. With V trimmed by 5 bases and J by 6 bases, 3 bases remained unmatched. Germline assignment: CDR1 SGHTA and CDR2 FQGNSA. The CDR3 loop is CASSRTSGPNEQFF. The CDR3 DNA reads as TGTGCCAGCAGCCGGACTAGCGGGCCCAATGAGCAGTTCTTC.

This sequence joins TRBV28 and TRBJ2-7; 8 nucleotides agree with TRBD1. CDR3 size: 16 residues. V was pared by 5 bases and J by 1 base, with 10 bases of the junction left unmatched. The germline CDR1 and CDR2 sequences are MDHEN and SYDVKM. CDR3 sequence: CASSIPQGATSYEQYF. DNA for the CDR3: TGTGCCAGCAGTATCCCTCAGGGGGCGACGTCCTACGAGCAGTACTTC.